This T cell receptor beta chain is from a study of beta chain features in type 1 diabetes (dated by TCRdb to 2016 to 2018). With respect to the entire study: No differences in mean age, gender distribution, total cell number or subset yield were found between patients and healthy donors. The study compared the TCRB repertoires of sorted circulating CD4+ T cell subsets in recently diagnosed type 1 diabetes patients with those in matched healthy donors. A total of over 90,000,000 sorted cells were examined across all samples, and a strong correlation was observed between cell number per subset and RNA yield. Whereas all 30 or so donors provided naive and central memory subsets, regulatory and stem cell-like memory subsets were isolated from just 8 patients and roughly 8 healthy donors. The paper as a whole reports these results and caveats: Shorter templates might be favored by PCR, yet because patient and control samples were amplified and corrected together, any such skew would affect both groups equally. Only small numbers of individuals were included in the HLA sub-analyses, which left unresolved whether HLA type had any influence on TCRB rearrangement. Naive, central memory and regulatory TCRB repertoires appeared to be more alike among patients than among healthy donors. Sequencing cDNA rather than genomic DNA could over-represent highly expressing activated cells, although activation and CD3 levels did not differ between groups. At VDJ recombination sites, patients with type 1 diabetes made fewer insertions and deleted more nucleotides, a pattern implying thymic rearrangement abnormalities. In all four CD4+ subsets, TCRB CDR3 length was moderately but significantly shorter in type 1 diabetes patients.

Comments on this clone: Its antigen remains undetermined. No qualities accompany the bases; no much larger clone lies one base away.

From each donor, a single peripheral blood sample of about 110 mL on average was drawn into heparinised tubes. Using a panel that included CD45RO, CCR7, CD25, CD127, CD95 and CD27, naive, central memory, regulatory and stem cell-like memory CD4+ T cells were sorted on a BD FACSAria II. Purity was above 98% for every sorted population. PBMCs were isolated right away by Lymphoprep density gradient centrifugation and were stained directly, without culture. So that batch effects would be minimized, each experiment stained and sorted samples in pairs, pairing one healthy donor with one patient. The High Capacity cDNA Reverse Transcription Kit was used to reverse transcribe all of the isolated RNA, meaning that expressed TCRB transcripts were what got sequenced. Naive, central memory and regulatory T cell samples underwent deep immunoSEQ sequencing, averaging around 3.7 million total reads per sample. Sorted cells were lysed in RLT buffer and RNA was extracted with DNase-treated RNeasy Micro or Mini kits, depending on cell number. Each cell subset was processed on its own to prevent cross-contamination, while patient and healthy donor samples were processed together. The immunoSEQ multiplex PCR was used to amplify TCRB sequences from cDNA, generating 87-bp fragments that spanned the CDR3 region. Sequencing of the amplicons was performed on the Illumina HiSeq platform. The study's own analysis went as follows. PCR bias was corrected computationally using synthetic template baselines, and reads within Hamming distance 2 were collapsed, with unmergeable singletons discarded. Reads were aligned against IMGT to assign V, D and J genes, CDR3 length and insertions or deletions at six rearrangement sites. Clonotype counts were normalized to sorted cell number within each subset before computing true diversity and Gini coefficients with the tcR R package. The overlap coefficient, calculated on TCRB nucleotide sequences, was used to measure repertoire sharing. Sourced from immuneACCESS, this table was stored by TCRdb with only in-frame sequences that have V and J called. A share of the clones is absent; for the studies checked, an unresolved V gene accounts for under half, and the remainder has no known explanation. Clone size and the V and J calls come from that table; the DNA yielded D and trimming. The sample includes 130,000 or so clones, with around 8.8% observed a single time. Of the sample, approximately 0.7% falls within the top ten clones.

From the cysteine up to the phenylalanine, the CDR3 has a length of 16 residues. Only the CDR3 part of the read is kept: 48 bases, read in frame from the first base. From the germline V gene, CDR1 is KGHSH and CDR2 is LQKENI. The germline V end is reduced by 3 bases and the J end by 1 base; junction bases left unmatched: 6. Sequenced input: central memory CD4+ T cells from blood. The receptor was derived from a man aged 25 to 40 with type 1 diabetes. The rearrangement joined TRBV18 to TRBJ1-1; the junction holds 9 bases that match TRBD1. The CDR3 protein: CASSPQQGAGNTEAFF. The DNA is as follows: TGTGCCAGCTCACCGCAACAGGGGGCAGGGAACACTGAAGCTTTCTTT.